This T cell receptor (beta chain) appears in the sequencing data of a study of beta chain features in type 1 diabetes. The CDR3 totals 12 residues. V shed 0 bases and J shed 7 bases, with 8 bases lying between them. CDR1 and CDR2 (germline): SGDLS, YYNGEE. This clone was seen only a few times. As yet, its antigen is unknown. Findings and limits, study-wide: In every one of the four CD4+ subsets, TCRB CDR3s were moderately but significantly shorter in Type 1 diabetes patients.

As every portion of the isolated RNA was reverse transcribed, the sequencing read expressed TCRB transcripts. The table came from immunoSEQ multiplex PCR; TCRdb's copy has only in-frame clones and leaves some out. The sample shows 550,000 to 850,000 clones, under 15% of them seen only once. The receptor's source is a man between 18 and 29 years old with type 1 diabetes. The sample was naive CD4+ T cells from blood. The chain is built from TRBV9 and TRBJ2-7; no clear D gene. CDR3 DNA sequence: TGTGCCAGCAGCGTAGAGACCGGTGAGCAGTACTTC. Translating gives CASSVETGEQYF.